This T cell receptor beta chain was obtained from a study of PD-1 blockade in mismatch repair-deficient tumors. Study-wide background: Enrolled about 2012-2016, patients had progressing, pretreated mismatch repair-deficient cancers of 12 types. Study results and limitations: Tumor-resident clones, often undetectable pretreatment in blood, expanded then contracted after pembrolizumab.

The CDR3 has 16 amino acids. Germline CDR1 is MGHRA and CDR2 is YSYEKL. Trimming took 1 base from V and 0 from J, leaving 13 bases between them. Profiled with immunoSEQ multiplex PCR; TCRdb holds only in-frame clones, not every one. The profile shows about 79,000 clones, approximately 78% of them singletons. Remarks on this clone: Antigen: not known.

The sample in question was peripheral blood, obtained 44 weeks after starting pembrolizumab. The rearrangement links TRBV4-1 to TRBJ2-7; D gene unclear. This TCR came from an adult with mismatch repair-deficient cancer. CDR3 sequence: CASSQGTATSSYEQYF. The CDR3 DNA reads TGCGCCAGCAGCCAAGGGACGGCTACGAGCTCCTACGAGCAGTACTTC.